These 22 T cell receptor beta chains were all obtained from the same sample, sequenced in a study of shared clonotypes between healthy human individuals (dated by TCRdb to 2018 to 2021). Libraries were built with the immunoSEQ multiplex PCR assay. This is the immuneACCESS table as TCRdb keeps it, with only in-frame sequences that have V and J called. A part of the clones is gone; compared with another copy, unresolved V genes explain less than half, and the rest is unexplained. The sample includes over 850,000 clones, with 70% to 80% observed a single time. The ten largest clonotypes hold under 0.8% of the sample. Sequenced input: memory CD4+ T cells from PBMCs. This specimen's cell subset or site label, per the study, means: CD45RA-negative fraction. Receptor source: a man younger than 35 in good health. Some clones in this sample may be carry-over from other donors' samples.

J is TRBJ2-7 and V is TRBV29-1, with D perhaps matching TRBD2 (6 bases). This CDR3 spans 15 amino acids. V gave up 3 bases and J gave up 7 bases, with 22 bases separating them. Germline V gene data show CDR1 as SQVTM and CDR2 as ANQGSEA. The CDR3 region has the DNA TGCAGCGTTGAGGGACTCGTAGGTTTTAGTCGGGAGCAGTACTTC. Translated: CSVEGLVGFSREQYF.

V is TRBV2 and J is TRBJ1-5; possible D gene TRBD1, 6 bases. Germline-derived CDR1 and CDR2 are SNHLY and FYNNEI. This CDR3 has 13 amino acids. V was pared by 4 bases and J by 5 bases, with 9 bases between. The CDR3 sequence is CASSVGAYQPQHF. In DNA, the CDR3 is TGTGCCAGCAGTGTGGGGGCGTATCAGCCCCAGCATTTT.

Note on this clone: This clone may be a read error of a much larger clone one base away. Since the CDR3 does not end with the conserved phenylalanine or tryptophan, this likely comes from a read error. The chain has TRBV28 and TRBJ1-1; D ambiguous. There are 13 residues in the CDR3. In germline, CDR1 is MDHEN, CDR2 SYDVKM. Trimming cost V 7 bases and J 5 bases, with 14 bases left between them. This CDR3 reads CASTRIWPTEAFS. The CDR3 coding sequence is TGTGCCAGCACCCGAATTTGGCCTACTGAAGCTTTCTCT.

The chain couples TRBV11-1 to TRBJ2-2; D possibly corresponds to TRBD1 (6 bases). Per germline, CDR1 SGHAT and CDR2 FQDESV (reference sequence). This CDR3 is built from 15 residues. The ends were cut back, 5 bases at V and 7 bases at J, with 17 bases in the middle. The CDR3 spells CASSRIPGQIGELFF. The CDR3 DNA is TGTGCCAGCAGCCGTATCCCCGGACAGATCGGGGAGCTGTTTTTT.

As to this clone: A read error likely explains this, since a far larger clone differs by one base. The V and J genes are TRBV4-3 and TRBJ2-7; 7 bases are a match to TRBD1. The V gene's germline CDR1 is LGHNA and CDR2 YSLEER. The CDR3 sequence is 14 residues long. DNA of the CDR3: TGCGCCAGCAGCCAACGGACAGGAAAATACGAGCAGTGCTTC. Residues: CASSQRTGKYEQCF.

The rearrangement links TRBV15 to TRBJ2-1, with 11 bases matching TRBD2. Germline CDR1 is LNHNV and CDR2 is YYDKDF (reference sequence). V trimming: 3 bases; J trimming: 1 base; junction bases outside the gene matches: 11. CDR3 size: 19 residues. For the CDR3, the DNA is TGTGCCACCAGCAGGCGACTAGCGGGGACGGGTGGGTCCTACAATGAGCAGTTCTTC. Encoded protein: CATSRRLAGTGGSYNEQFF.

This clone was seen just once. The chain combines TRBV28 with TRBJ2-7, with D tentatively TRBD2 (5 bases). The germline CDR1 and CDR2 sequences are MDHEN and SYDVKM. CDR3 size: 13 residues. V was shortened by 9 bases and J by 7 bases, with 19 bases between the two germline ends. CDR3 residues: CASRTFPLSEQYF. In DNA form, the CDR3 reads TGTGCCAGTAGGACTTTCCCCCTAAGTGAGCAGTACTTC.

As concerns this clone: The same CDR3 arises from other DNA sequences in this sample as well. The chain's CDR3 is CAISESGGGYTF. CDR3 coding DNA: TGTGCCATCAGTGAGTCGGGGGGCGGCTACACCTTC. The genes are TRBV10-3 and TRBJ1-2, with TRBD1 as a possible D gene (6 bases). Per the germline V gene, CDR1 is ENHRY and CDR2 is SYGVKD. Between the trimmed V and J ends, which lost 0 bases and 8 bases, there was a span of 7 bases. The CDR3 sequence is 12 residues long.

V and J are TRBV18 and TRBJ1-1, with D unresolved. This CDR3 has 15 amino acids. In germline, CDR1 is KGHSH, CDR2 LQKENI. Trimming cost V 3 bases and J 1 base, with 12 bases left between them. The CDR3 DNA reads TGTGCCAGCTCACCCCTAGGTATCGGGAACACTGAAGCTTTCTTT. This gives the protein CASSPLGIGNTEAFF.

The CDR3: CASSLGRETQYF. Written as DNA, the CDR3 is TGTGCCAGCAGTCTGGGGAGGGAGACCCAGTACTTC. The chain joins TRBV27 to TRBJ2-5; D might be TRBD2 (6 bases). The CDR3 totals 12 residues. The germline V gene has CDR1 MNHEY and CDR2 SMNVEV (reference sequence). The V and J ends lost 5 bases and 5 bases respectively, with 9 bases between them.

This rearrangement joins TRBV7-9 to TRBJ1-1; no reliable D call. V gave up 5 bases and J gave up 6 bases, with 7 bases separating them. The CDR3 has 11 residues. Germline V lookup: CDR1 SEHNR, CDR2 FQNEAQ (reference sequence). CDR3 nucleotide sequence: TGTGCCAGCAGCCCTTCGGCTGAAGCTTTCTTT. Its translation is CASSPSAEAFF.

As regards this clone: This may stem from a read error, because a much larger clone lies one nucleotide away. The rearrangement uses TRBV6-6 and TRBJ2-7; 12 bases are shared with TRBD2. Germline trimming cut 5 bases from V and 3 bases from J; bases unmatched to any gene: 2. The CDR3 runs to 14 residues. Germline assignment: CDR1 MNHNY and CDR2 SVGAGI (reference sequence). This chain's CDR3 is CASSPTSGSYEQYF. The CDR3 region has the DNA TGTGCCAGCAGTCCGACTAGCGGGAGCTACGAGCAGTACTTC.

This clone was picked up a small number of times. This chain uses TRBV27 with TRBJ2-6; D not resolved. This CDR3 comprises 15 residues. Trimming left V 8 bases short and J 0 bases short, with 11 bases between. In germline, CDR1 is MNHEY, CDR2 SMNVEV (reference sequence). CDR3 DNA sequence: TGTGCCAGCCGGGCGTCATTCTCTGGGGCCAACGTCCTGACTTTC. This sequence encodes CASRASFSGANVLTF.

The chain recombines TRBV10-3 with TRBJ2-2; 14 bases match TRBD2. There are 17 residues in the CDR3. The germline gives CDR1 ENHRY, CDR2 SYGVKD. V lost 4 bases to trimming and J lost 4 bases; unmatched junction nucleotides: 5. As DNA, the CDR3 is TGTGCCATCAGTGGACTAGCGGGAGGGCGAAGCACCGGGGAGCTGTTTTTT. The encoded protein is CAISGLAGGRSTGELFF.

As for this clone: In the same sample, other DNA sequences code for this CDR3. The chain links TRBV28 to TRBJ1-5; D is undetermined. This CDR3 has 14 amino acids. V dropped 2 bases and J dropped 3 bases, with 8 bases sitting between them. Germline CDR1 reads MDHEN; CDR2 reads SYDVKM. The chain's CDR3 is CASSLGGDNQPQHF. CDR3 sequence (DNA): TGTGCCAGCAGTTTAGGCGGAGACAATCAGCCCCAGCATTTT.

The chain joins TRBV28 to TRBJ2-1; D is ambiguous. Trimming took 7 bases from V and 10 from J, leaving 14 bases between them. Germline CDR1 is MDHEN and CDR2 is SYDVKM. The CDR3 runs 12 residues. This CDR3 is CASTDFTREQFF. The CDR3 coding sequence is TGTGCCAGCACTGACTTCACCAGGGAGCAGTTCTTC.

CDR3: CASRGPGPYNEQFF. The CDR3 DNA sequence: TGTGCCAGCCGGGGACCTGGACCCTACAATGAGCAGTTCTTC. The V and J genes are TRBV6-5 and TRBJ2-1, with D tentatively TRBD1 or TRBD2 (5 bases each). Germline values: CDR1 MNHEY, CDR2 SVGAGI. Trimming stripped 8 bases from V and 2 bases from J, with 13 bases between. CDR3 size: 14 residues.

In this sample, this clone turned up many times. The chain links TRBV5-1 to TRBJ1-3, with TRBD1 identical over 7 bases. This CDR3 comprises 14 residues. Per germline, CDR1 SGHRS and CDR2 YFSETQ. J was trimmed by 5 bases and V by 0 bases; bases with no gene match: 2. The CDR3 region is CASSLEGARNTIYF. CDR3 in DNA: TGCGCCAGCAGCTTGGAGGGGGCCAGAAACACCATATATTTT.

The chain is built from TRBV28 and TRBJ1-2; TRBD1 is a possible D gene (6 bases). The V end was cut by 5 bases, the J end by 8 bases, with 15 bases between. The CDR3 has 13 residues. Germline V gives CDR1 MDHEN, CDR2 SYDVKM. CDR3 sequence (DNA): TGTGCCAGCAGTCCTCAGGGACACCTGGGCTACACCTTC. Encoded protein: CASSPQGHLGYTF.

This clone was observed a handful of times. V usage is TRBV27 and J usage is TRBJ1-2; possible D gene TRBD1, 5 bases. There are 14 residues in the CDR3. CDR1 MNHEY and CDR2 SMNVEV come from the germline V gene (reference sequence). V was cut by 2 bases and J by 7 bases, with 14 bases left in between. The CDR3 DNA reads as TGTGCCAGCAGTTTACAATCCGGGGGAAGTGGCTACACCTTC. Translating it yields CASSLQSGGSGYTF.

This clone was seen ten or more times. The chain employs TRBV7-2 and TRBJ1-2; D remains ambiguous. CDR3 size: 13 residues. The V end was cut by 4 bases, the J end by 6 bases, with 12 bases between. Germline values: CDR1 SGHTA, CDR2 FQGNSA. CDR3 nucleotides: TGTGCCAGCAGCTCCTTTGCGGGAGATGGCTACACCTTC. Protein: CASSSFAGDGYTF.

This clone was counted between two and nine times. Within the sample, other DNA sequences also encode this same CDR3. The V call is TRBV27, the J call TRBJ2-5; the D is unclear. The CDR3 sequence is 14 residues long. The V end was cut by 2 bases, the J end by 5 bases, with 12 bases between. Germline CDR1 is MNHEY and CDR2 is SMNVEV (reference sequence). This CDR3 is CASSLKSAQETQYF. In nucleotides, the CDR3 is TGTGCCAGCAGTTTAAAGAGCGCGCAGGAGACCCAGTACTTC.